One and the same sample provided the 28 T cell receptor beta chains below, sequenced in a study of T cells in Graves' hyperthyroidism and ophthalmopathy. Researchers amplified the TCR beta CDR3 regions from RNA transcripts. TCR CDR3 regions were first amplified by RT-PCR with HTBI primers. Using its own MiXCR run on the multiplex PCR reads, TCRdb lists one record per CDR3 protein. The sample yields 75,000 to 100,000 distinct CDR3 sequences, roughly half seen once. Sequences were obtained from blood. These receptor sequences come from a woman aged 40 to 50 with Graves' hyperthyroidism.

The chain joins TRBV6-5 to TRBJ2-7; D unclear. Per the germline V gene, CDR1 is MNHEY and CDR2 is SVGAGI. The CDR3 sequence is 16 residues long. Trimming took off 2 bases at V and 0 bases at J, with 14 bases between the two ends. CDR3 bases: TGTGCCAGCAGTTACCGGCTCTTCCAGAGCTCCTACGAGCAGTACTTC. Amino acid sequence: CASSYRLFQSSYEQYF.

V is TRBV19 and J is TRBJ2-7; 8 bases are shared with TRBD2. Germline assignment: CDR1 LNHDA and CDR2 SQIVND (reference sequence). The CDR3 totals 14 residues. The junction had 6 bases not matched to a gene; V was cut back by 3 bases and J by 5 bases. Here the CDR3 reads CASSMAGGGDEQYF. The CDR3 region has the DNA TGTGCCAGTAGTATGGCGGGAGGCGGCGACGAGCAGTACTTC.

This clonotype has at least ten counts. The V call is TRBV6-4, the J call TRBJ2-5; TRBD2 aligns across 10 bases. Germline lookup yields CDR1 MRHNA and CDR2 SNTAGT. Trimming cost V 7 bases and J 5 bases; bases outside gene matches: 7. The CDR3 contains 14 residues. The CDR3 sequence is CASIGTSAGETQYF. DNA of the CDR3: TGTGCCAGCATCGGGACTAGCGCCGGTGAGACCCAGTACTTC.

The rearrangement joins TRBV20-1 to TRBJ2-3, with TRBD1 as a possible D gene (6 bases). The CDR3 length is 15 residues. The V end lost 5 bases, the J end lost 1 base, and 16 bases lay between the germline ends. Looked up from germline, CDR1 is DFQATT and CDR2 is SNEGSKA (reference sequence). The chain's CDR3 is CSAPKQGLGTDTQYF. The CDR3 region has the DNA TGCAGTGCTCCAAAACAGGGTTTGGGCACAGATACGCAGTATTTT.

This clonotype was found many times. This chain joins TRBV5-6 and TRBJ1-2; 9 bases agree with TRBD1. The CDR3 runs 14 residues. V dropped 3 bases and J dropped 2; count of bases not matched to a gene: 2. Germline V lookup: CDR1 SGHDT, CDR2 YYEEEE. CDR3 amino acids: CASSWTGANYGYTF. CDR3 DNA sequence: TGTGCCAGCAGCTGGACAGGGGCCAACTATGGCTACACCTTC.

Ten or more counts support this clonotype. The CDR3 loop reads CASKLGTLANTEAFF. The CDR3, as DNA: TGTGCCAGTAAACTCGGGACATTGGCGAACACTGAAGCTTTCTTT. The chain uses TRBV19 and TRBJ1-1; possibly TRBD1 for D (6 bases). The CDR3 runs 15 residues. CDR1 LNHDA and CDR2 SQIVND come from the germline V gene (reference sequence). Trimming took 7 bases from V and 1 from J, leaving 16 bases between them. The variable domain in full, with the rest retrieved from reference TRBV19 and TRBJ1-1, is DGGITQSPKYLFRKEGQNVTLSCEQNLNHDAMYWYRQDPGQGLRLIYYSQIVNDFQKGDIAEGYSVSREKKESFPLTVTSAQKNPTAFYLCASKLGTLANTEAFFGQGTRLTVV.

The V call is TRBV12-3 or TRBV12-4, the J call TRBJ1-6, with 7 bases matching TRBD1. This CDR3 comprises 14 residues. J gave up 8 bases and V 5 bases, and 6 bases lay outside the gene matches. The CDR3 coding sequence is TGTGCCAGCAGTAGGAGACAGGGCGATTCACCCCTCCACTTT. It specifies CASSRRQGDSPLHF.

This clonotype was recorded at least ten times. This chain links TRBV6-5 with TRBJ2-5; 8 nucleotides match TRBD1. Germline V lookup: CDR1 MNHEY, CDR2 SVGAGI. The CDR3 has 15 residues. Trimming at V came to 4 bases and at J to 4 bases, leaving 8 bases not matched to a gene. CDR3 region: CASSSEPTGAETQYF. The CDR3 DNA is TGTGCCAGCAGTTCCGAGCCGACAGGGGCAGAGACCCAGTACTTC.

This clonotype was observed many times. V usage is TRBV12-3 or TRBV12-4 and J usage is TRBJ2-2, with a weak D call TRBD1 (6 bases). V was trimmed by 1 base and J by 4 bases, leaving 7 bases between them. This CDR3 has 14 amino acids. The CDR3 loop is CASSLGRGTGELFF. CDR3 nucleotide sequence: TGTGCCAGCAGTTTAGGCAGGGGCACCGGGGAGCTGTTTTTT.

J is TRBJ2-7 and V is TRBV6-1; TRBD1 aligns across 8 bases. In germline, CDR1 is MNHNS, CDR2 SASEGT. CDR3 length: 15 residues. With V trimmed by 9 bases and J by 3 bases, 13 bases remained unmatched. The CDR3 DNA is TGTGCCAGTTTACACCGACAGGGGCTCTTCTACGAGCAGTACTTC. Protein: CASLHRQGLFYEQYF.

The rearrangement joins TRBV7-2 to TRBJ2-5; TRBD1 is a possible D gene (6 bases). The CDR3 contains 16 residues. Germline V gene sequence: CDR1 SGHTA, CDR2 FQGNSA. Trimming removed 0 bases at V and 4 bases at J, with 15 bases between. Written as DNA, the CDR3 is TGTGCCAGCAGCTTAGCGGACACAGGGCGGGTAGAGACCCAGTACTTC. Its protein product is CASSLADTGRVETQYF.

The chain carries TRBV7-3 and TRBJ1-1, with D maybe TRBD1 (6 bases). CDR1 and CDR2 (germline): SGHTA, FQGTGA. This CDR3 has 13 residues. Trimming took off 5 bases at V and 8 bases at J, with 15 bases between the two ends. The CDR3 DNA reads TGTGCCAGCAGCCTCAGCCTGGGGGCGGAAGCTTTCTTT. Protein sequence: CASSLSLGAEAFF.

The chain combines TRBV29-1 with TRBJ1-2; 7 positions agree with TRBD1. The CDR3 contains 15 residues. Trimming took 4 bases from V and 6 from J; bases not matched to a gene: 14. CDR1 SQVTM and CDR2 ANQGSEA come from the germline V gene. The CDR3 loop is CSVVDPRDSYNGYTF. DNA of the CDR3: TGCAGCGTTGTGGATCCCCGGGACAGCTATAATGGCTACACCTTC. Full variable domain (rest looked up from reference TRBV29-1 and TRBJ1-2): SAVISQKPSRDICQRGTSLTIQCQVDSQVTMMFWYRQQPGQSLTLIATANQGSEATYESGFVIDKFPISRPNLTFSTLTVSNMSPEDSSIYLCSVVDPRDSYNGYTFGSGTRLTVV.

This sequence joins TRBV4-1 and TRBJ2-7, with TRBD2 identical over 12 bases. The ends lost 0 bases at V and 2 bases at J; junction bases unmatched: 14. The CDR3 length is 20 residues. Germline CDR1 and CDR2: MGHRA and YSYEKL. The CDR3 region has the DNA TGCGCCAGCAGCCAAGATCAGAGGGGGCAAGGACTAGCGGGAACCTACGAGCAGTACTTC. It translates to CASSQDQRGQGLAGTYEQYF.

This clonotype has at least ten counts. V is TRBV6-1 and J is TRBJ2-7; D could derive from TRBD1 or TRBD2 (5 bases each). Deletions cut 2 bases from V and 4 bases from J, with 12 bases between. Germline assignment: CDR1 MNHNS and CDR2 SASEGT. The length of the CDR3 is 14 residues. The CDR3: CASSEMGVLYEQYF. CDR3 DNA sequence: TGTGCCAGCAGTGAAATGGGGGTCTTATACGAGCAGTACTTC.

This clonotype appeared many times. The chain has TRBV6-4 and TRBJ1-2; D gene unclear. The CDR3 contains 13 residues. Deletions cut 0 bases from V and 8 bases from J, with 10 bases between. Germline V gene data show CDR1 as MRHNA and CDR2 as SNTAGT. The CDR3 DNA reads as TGTGCCAGCAGTGACTCCCCCGGAATGGGCTACACCTTC. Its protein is CASSDSPGMGYTF.

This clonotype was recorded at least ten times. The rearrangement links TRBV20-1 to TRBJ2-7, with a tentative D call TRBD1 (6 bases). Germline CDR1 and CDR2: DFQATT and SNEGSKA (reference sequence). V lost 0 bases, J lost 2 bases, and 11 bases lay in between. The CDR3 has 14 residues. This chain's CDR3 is CSARDVGDTYEQYF. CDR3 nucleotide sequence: TGCAGTGCTAGAGATGTGGGGGACACCTACGAGCAGTACTTC.

The DNA for the CDR3 is TGTGCCAGCAGCACTATCTATGGGGCTACAGATACGCAGTATTTT. Translation gives CASSTIYGATDTQYF. This chain connects TRBV11-2 to TRBJ2-3; D might be TRBD1 (5 bases). Germline CDR1 reads SGHAT; CDR2 reads FQNNGV. V lost 5 bases, J lost 3 bases, and 15 bases lay in between. This CDR3 is built from 15 residues.

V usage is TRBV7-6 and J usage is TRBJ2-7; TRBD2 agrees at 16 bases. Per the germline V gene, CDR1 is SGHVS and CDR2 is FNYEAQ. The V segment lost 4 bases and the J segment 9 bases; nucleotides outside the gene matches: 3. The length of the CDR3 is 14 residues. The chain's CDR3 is CASSWGLAGGRQYF. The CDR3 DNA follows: TGTGCCAGCAGCTGGGGACTAGCGGGAGGGAGGCAGTACTTC.

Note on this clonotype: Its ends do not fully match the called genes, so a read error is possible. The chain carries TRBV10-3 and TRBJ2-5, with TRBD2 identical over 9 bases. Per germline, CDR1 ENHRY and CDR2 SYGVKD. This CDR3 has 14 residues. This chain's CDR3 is CATSGLAGGETQYF. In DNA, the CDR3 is TGTGCCACCAGTGGACTGGCGGGAGGGGAGACCCAGTACTTC.

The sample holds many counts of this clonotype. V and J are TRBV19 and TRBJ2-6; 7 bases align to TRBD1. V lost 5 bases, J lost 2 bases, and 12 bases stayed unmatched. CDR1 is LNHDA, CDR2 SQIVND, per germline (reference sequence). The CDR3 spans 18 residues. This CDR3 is CASSGRQGSRTGANVLTF. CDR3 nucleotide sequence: TGTGCCAGTAGTGGCCGACAGGGAAGTAGGACTGGGGCCAACGTCCTGACTTTC. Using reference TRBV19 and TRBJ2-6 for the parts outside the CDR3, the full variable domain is DGGITQSPKYLFRKEGQNVTLSCEQNLNHDAMYWYRQDPGQGLRLIYYSQIVNDFQKGDIAEGYSVSREKKESFPLTVTSAQKNPTAFYLCASSGRQGSRTGANVLTFGAGSRLTVL.

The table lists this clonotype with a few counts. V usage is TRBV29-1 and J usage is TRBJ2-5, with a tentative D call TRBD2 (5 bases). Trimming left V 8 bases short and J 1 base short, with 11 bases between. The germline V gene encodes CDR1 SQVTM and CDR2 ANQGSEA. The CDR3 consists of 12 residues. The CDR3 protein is CSLQRVQETQYF. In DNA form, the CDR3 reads TGCAGCTTGCAGAGGGTCCAAGAGACCCAGTACTTC.

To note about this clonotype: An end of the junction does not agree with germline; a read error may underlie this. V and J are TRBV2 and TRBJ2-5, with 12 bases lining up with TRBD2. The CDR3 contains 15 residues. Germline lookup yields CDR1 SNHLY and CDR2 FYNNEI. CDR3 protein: CAGSELAGGQETQYF. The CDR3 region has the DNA TGTGCCGGCAGCGAACTAGCGGGAGGACAAGAGACCCAGTACTTC.

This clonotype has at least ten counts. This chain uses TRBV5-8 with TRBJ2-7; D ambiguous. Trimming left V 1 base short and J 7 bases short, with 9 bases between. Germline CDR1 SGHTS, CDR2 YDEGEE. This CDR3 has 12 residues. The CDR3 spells CASSLTVDEQYF. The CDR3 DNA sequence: TGTGCCAGCAGCTTGACGGTAGATGAGCAGTACTTC.

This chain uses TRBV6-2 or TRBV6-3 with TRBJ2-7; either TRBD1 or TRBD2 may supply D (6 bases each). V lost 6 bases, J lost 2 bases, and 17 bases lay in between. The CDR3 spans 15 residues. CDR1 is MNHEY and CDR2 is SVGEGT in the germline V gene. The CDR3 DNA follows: TGTGCCAGCAGACTGGGGAGGACAGTAGCCTACGAGCAGTACTTC. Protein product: CASRLGRTVAYEQYF.

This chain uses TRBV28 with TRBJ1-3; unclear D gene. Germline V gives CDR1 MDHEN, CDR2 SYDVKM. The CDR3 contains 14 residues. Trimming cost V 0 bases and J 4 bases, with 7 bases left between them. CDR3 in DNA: TGTGCCAGCAGTTTATGGGGAGAAGGAAACACCATATATTTT. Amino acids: CASSLWGEGNTIYF.

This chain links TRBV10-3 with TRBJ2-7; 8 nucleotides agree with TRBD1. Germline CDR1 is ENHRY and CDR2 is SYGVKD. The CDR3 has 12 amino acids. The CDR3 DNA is TGTGCCATCAGGGACAGGGACCTCCCTCTTTGGGTC. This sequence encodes CAIRDRDLPLWV.

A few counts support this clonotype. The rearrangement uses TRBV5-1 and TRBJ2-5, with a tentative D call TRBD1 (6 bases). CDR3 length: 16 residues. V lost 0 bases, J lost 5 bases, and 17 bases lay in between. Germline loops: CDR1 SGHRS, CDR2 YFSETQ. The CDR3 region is CASSLVRTDTGETQYF. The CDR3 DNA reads TGCGCCAGCAGCTTGGTTCGGACAGACACCGGGGAGACCCAGTACTTC.